Shown below are 29 T cell receptor beta chains from a single sample sequenced in a study of blood T cell repertoires in COVID-19. Sequencing used immunoSEQ multiplex PCR; TCRdb keeps in-frame clones, though not all of them. The table records around 120,000 clones, 80% to 90% of them present only once. The sequencing input was peripheral blood. The source of these receptors is a woman in her sixties or seventies with acute or convalescent COVID-19.

The chain joins TRBV5-1 to TRBJ1-2; 10 positions agree with TRBD1. In germline, CDR1 is SGHRS, CDR2 YFSETQ. This CDR3 is built from 15 residues. V was clipped by 4 bases and J by 1 base; unmatched bases: 4. The CDR3: CASSRTGGFNYGYTF. The CDR3 region has the DNA TGCGCCAGCAGCCGGACAGGGGGTTTTAACTATGGCTACACCTTC.

J is TRBJ1-1 and V is TRBV18; D is unclear. The germline V and J ends were trimmed by 3 bases and 1 base, with 9 bases remaining between them. There are 14 residues in the CDR3. Germline values: CDR1 KGHSH, CDR2 LQKENI. The CDR3 region is CASSPNEGNTEAFF. CDR3 nucleotides: TGTGCCAGCTCACCGAACGAGGGGAACACTGAAGCTTTCTTT.

This sequence joins TRBV3-1 (or the pseudogene TRBV3-2) and TRBJ2-1, with 10 positions matching TRBD2. CDR3 length equals 17 residues. Germline V gene lookup returns CDR1 LGHDT and CDR2 YNNKEL (reference sequence). Germline trimming cut 4 bases from V and 5 bases from J; bases unmatched to any gene: 11. CDR3: CASSLLLAGALHNEQFF. In DNA, the CDR3 is TGTGCCAGCAGCCTCCTTCTAGCGGGGGCCCTCCACAATGAGCAGTTCTTC.

V usage is TRBV12-5 and J usage is TRBJ2-1, with a tentative D call TRBD2 (6 bases). Germline V gene lookup returns CDR1 LGHNT and CDR2 FRNRAP. V lost 1 base and J 5 bases, leaving 15 bases between the germline ends. The CDR3 runs 16 residues. Here the CDR3 reads CASGLGTTYLNNEQFF. As DNA, the CDR3 is TGTGCTAGTGGTTTGGGGACTACCTACCTAAACAATGAGCAGTTCTTC.

V usage is TRBV10-3 and J usage is TRBJ1-2; D not certain. Trimming took 3 bases from V and 3 from J, leaving 11 bases between them. This CDR3 spans 14 amino acids. The V gene's germline CDR1 is ENHRY and CDR2 SYGVKD. In nucleotides, the CDR3 is TGTGCCATCAGTGACCCCGGGATAGACTATGGCTACACCTTC. Encoded protein: CAISDPGIDYGYTF.

The chain links TRBV28 to TRBJ1-3, with unresolved D. Germline CDR1 and CDR2: MDHEN and SYDVKM. The V and J ends lost 2 bases and 0 bases respectively, with 11 bases between them. The CDR3 has 16 residues. In nucleotides, the CDR3 is TGTGCCAGCAGTTTACACAGCCTGAGCTCTGGAAACACCATATATTTT. Amino acid sequence: CASSLHSLSSGNTIYF.

The CDR3 protein is CASSLAEGHGEKLFF. The CDR3 DNA is TGTGCCAGCAGCTTGGCCGAGGGCCACGGTGAAAAACTGTTTTTT. This chain uses TRBV5-5 with TRBJ1-4; no clear D gene. This CDR3 is built from 15 residues. Trimming took off 0 bases at V and 7 bases at J, with 13 bases between the two ends. CDR1 SGHKS and CDR2 YYEKEE come from the germline V gene (reference sequence).

The chain joins TRBV6-5 to TRBJ1-1; 7 bases are shared with TRBD1. J lost 1 base, V lost 6 bases, and 8 bases had no gene match. Germline V gives CDR1 MNHEY, CDR2 SVGAGI. The CDR3 covers 15 residues. The CDR3 DNA reads TGTGCCAGCAGCCGCAGGGGGGATTGGAACACTGAAGCTTTCTTT. This gives the protein CASSRRGDWNTEAFF.

The chain couples TRBV7-9 to TRBJ1-2; perhaps TRBD1 as D (6 bases). V was clipped by 6 bases and J by 0 bases, with 14 bases between them. Per the germline V gene, CDR1 is SEHNR and CDR2 is FQNEAQ (reference sequence). This CDR3 is built from 15 residues. The CDR3 reads CASRLWDTSNYGYTF. The CDR3 DNA follows: TGTGCCAGCAGGCTATGGGACACGTCTAACTATGGCTACACCTTC.

The V gene is TRBV30, the J gene TRBJ1-1; D unresolved. Germline CDR1 is GTSNPN and CDR2 is SVGIG (reference sequence). The CDR3 totals 14 residues. V was pared by 4 bases and J by 1 base, with 13 bases between. CDR3 region: CAWTMRYGNTEAFF. The CDR3 region has the DNA TGTGCCTGGACCATGAGGTACGGGAACACTGAAGCTTTCTTT.

The V gene is TRBV5-4, the J gene TRBJ2-2; 8 bases agree with TRBD2. The CDR3 contains 16 residues. The junction had 4 bases not matched to a gene; V was cut back by 2 bases and J by 1 base. CDR1 is SGHNT, CDR2 YYREEE, per germline (reference sequence). In nucleotides, the CDR3 is TGTGCCAGCAGCTTTGACGCGGGGGGGAACACCGGGGAGCTGTTTTTT. It encodes CASSFDAGGNTGELFF.

This clone has a single count. The chain carries TRBV4-2 and TRBJ2-6; unclear D gene. CDR1 LGHNA and CDR2 YNFKEQ come from the germline V gene. This CDR3 region has 17 residues. The ends were cut back, 5 bases at V and 2 bases at J, with 16 bases in the middle. The CDR3 sequence: CASSSPLAHPGANVLTF. The DNA for the CDR3 is TGTGCCAGCAGCTCTCCCCTGGCACACCCTGGGGCCAACGTCCTGACTTTC.

With respect to this clone: At one end, the junction sequence differs from germline, possibly due to a read error. V gene TRBV2 combines with J gene TRBJ2-7; D might be TRBD2 (5 bases). The germline V gene encodes CDR1 SNHLY and CDR2 FYNNEI. This CDR3 has 13 residues. The CDR3: CASREVWGDEQYF. The CDR3 DNA is TGTGCCAGCAGAGAAGTTTGGGGAGACGAGCAGTACTTC.

This chain joins TRBV6-1 and TRBJ2-6; D may be TRBD1 (5 bases). CDR3 size: 13 residues. Per the germline V gene, CDR1 is MNHNS and CDR2 is SASEGT. V lost 1 base, J lost 12 bases, and 10 bases lay in between. CDR3 loop: CASSEGQTPVLTF. As DNA, the CDR3 is TGTGCCAGCAGTGAAGGACAGACCCCCGTCCTGACTTTC.

CDR3 DNA sequence: TGTGCCAGCAGCTTACAGTGGGCCACTGAAGCTTTCTTT. Amino acid sequence: CASSLQWATEAFF. V and J are TRBV7-2 and TRBJ1-1; D unclear. V was clipped by 2 bases and J by 4 bases, with 8 bases between them. The germline V gene encodes CDR1 SGHTA and CDR2 FQGNSA. The CDR3 has 13 residues.

The chain has TRBV6-2 or TRBV6-3 and TRBJ2-2, with D tentatively TRBD2 (6 bases). This CDR3 is 16 amino acids long. Germline V gene sequence: CDR1 MNHEY, CDR2 SVGEGT. V gave up 0 bases and J gave up 5 bases, with 13 bases separating them. CDR3 residues: CASSYSWNSGTGELFF. CDR3 nucleotides: TGTGCCAGCAGTTACTCTTGGAACAGCGGGACCGGGGAGCTGTTTTTT.

J is TRBJ1-1 and V is TRBV28; D may be TRBD1 (6 bases). The V and J ends lost 6 bases and 10 bases respectively, with 21 bases between them. Germline lookup yields CDR1 MDHEN and CDR2 SYDVKM. The CDR3 is 14 amino acids. The DNA of the CDR3 is TGTGCCAGCAGCCTAGGGGGACTCCGGGGGGCAGCTTTCTTT. This sequence encodes CASSLGGLRGAAFF.

This clone was picked up a small number of times. The chain uses TRBV9 and TRBJ1-1; a possible D gene is TRBD1 (6 bases). Germline assignment: CDR1 SGDLS and CDR2 YYNGEE. V lost 0 bases and J 3 bases, leaving 15 bases between the germline ends. This CDR3 has 16 amino acids. CDR3 bases: TGTGCCAGCAGCGTAGGCGTCCGGGGGGCAGACACTGAAGCTTTCTTT. Its translation: CASSVGVRGADTEAFF.

The chain links TRBV25-1 to TRBJ2-5; perhaps TRBD1 as D (5 bases). Germline V gene lookup returns CDR1 MGHDK and CDR2 SYGVNS. V was shortened by 5 bases and J by 1 base, with 14 bases between the two germline ends. The CDR3 is 15 amino acids. As DNA, the CDR3 is TGTGCCAGCAGTCTCCTCTCACAGGTCCAAGAGACCCAGTACTTC. It specifies CASSLLSQVQETQYF.

The chain links TRBV2 to TRBJ2-1; 7 bases are a match to TRBD1. V lost 3 bases to trimming and J lost 2 bases; unmatched junction nucleotides: 7. The V gene's germline CDR1 is SNHLY and CDR2 FYNNEI. This CDR3 has 16 amino acids. Here the CDR3 reads CASSEDGQVAYNEQFF. The CDR3 region has the DNA TGTGCCAGCAGTGAGGACGGACAGGTGGCCTACAATGAGCAGTTCTTC.

This clone has a single count. As DNA, the CDR3 is TGTGCCAGTAGTATACTTAGCGGAGGCCAAGAGACCCAGTACTTC. Translation gives CASSILSGGQETQYF. The chain joins TRBV19 to TRBJ2-5; D possibly corresponds to TRBD2 (6 bases). The CDR3 has 15 residues. Germline V gives CDR1 LNHDA, CDR2 SQIVND (reference sequence). The germline V and J ends were trimmed by 2 bases and 1 base, with 11 bases remaining between them. Drawing the rest from reference TRBV19 and TRBJ2-5, the complete variable domain is DGGITQSPKYLFRKEGQNVTLSCEQNLNHDAMYWYRQDPGQGLRLIYYSQIVNDFQKGDIAEGYSVSREKKESFPLTVTSAQKNPTAFYLCASSILSGGQETQYFGPGTRLLVL.

The gene calls are TRBV19 and TRBJ1-1; D unclear. The V gene's germline CDR1 is LNHDA and CDR2 SQIVND (reference sequence). Trimming left V 1 base short and J 1 base short, with 7 bases between. This CDR3 has 14 amino acids. CDR3 in amino acids: CASSIGQENTEAFF. CDR3 in DNA: TGTGCCAGTAGTATAGGCCAGGAGAACACTGAAGCTTTCTTT.

The rearrangement uses TRBV6-5 and TRBJ2-5; D is perhaps TRBD2 (6 bases). CDR1 MNHEY and CDR2 SVGAGI come from the germline V gene. This CDR3 contains 14 residues. The V end was cut by 6 bases, the J end by 3 bases, with 14 bases between. CDR3 sequence (DNA): TGTGCCAGCAGAAAAAGCGGGCTTGAAGAGACCCAGTACTTC. It is translated as CASRKSGLEETQYF.

J is TRBJ2-1 and V is TRBV10-1; D is perhaps TRBD1 (6 bases). The ends were cut back, 3 bases at V and 9 bases at J, with 12 bases in the middle. The CDR3 has 13 amino acids. Germline V lookup: CDR1 WNHNN, CDR2 SYGVQD (reference sequence). CDR3 amino acids: CASSDSQGGEQFF. CDR3 nucleotides: TGCGCCAGCAGTGATTCACAGGGTGGTGAGCAGTTCTTC.

The chain links TRBV2 to TRBJ1-2; 7 positions match TRBD1. Germline CDR1 is SNHLY and CDR2 is FYNNEI. After removal of 9 bases from V and 4 bases from J, the junction contained 8 bases not matched to a gene. The CDR3 is 13 residues long. The CDR3 loop reads CASHRGGGYGYTF. In DNA, the CDR3 is TGTGCCAGTCACAGGGGAGGCGGCTATGGCTACACCTTC.

This chain joins TRBV6-5 and TRBJ1-5; TRBD1 agrees at 10 bases. Germline assignment: CDR1 MNHEY and CDR2 SVGAGI. There are 16 residues in the CDR3. After removal of 4 bases from V and 1 base from J, the junction contained 4 bases not matched to a gene. The CDR3 sequence: CASSSRTGGSNQPQHF. The CDR3 coding sequence is TGTGCCAGCAGTTCCCGGACAGGGGGGAGCAATCAGCCCCAGCATTTT.

The V call is TRBV2, the J call TRBJ2-1, with 7 nucleotides matching TRBD1. V trimming: 6 bases; J trimming: 4 bases; junction bases outside the gene matches: 15. The CDR3 has 17 residues. Germline V gives CDR1 SNHLY, CDR2 FYNNEI. The CDR3 DNA reads as TGTGCCAGCAGCTACTTCCAAGGGGGCCTGGGATACAATGAGCAGTTCTTC. Protein sequence: CASSYFQGGLGYNEQFF.

The chain recombines TRBV5-4 with TRBJ1-1, with TRBD1 identical over 7 bases. V lost 0 bases and J lost 1; bases outside the gene matches: 3. The CDR3 runs to 15 residues. The germline V gene encodes CDR1 SGHNT and CDR2 YYREEE (reference sequence). The CDR3 reads CASSLVGTANTEAFF. The CDR3, as DNA: TGTGCCAGCAGCTTGGTTGGGACAGCGAACACTGAAGCTTTCTTT.

The gene calls are TRBV3-1 (or the pseudogene TRBV3-2) and TRBJ1-2; D is undetermined. Germline CDR1 and CDR2: LGHDT and YNNKEL (reference sequence). This CDR3 has 13 residues. V lost 1 base and J lost 8, with 11 bases in between. The CDR3 here is CASSQGHSPGYTF. The CDR3 region has the DNA TGTGCCAGCAGCCAAGGGCATTCTCCCGGCTACACCTTC.